The rows below give T cell receptor beta chains drawn from one sample of a study of T-cell memory formation after mild COVID-19. One entry per CDR3 protein results from TCRdb running MiXCR on the 5' RACE reads. This sample has 250,000 to 300,000 distinct CDR3 sequences; 8.2% occur once, and the top ten carry about 22%. What was sequenced was PBMCs or a T cell subset sorted from them (not recorded which). The source is a young man who had mild COVID-19 (a few samples of this study predate the infection). Cell type and time point are not known. CDR3s include the opening cysteine and the closing phenylalanine or tryptophan. The D gene is left open where the match is weak. Rows may omit the clone size; those that give it use once, few, many or a size class.

D gene: NA
J gene: TRBJ1-5
clone size: NA
V gene: TRBV18
CDR3 protein: CASSPDGQPQHF
CDR3 DNA: TGTGCCAGCTCACCGGACGGTCAGCCCCAGCATTTT

D gene: NA
J gene: TRBJ2-7
clone size: NA
V gene: TRBV12-3/TRBV12-4
CDR3 protein: CASSYGAGHTYEQYF
CDR3 DNA: TGTGCCAGCAGTTATGGGGCAGGCCATACCTACGAGCAGTACTTC

D gene: TRBD1
J gene: TRBJ1-2
clone size: many
V gene: TRBV20-1
CDR3 protein: CSARNRGYGYTF
CDR3 DNA: TGCAGTGCTAGAAACAGGGGATATGGCTACACCTTC

D gene: NA
J gene: TRBJ2-1
clone size: many
V gene: TRBV5-1
CDR3 protein: CASSSAEGYNEQFF
CDR3 DNA: TGCGCCAGCAGCTCTGCGGAGGGCTACAATGAGCAGTTCTTC

D gene: NA
J gene: TRBJ1-2
clone size: NA
V gene: TRBV20-1
CDR3 protein: CSASTLPGYTF
CDR3 DNA: TGCAGTGCTTCGACTCTCCCTGGCTACACCTTC

D gene: TRBD2
J gene: TRBJ2-3
clone size: many
V gene: TRBV7-9
CDR3 protein: CASSSGLAGRTDTQYF
CDR3 DNA: TGTGCCAGCAGCTCCGGACTAGCGGGCCGCACAGATACGCAGTATTTT

D gene: NA
J gene: TRBJ2-2
clone size: many
V gene: TRBV4-1
CDR3 protein: CASSQMNTGELFF
CDR3 DNA: TGCGCCAGCAGCCAGATGAACACCGGGGAGCTGTTTTTT

D gene: TRBD2
J gene: TRBJ2-3
clone size: many
V gene: TRBV4-3
CDR3 protein: CASSQVPAGTDTQYF
CDR3 DNA: TGCGCCAGCAGCCAAGTGCCAGCGGGGACAGATACGCAGTATTTT

D gene: NA
J gene: TRBJ1-5
clone size: few
V gene: TRBV20-1
CDR3 protein: CSARAISMGSNQPQHF
CDR3 DNA: TGCAGTGCTAGAGCGATTAGTATGGGTAGCAATCAGCCCCAGCATTTT

D gene: TRBD1
J gene: TRBJ2-5
clone size: few
V gene: TRBV9
CDR3 protein: CASSVDGMGQGETQYF
CDR3 DNA: TGTGCCAGCAGCGTAGACGGGATGGGACAGGGTGAGACCCAGTACTTC

D gene: NA
J gene: TRBJ2-4
clone size: few
V gene: TRBV20-1
CDR3 protein: CSARVIADLKNIQYF
CDR3 DNA: TGCAGTGCTAGGGTAATAGCGGACTTAAAAAACATTCAGTACTTC

D gene: NA
J gene: TRBJ2-4
clone size: NA
V gene: TRBV27
CDR3 protein: CASSPSNRVENIQYF
CDR3 DNA: TGTGCCAGCAGTCCCTCCAATAGAGTAGAAAACATTCAGTACTTC

D gene: NA
J gene: TRBJ2-1
clone size: many
V gene: TRBV6-5
CDR3 protein: CASRVTGYNEQFF
CDR3 DNA: TGTGCCAGCAGGGTCACGGGGTACAATGAGCAGTTCTTC

D gene: TRBD1
J gene: TRBJ1-5
clone size: many
V gene: TRBV12-3/TRBV12-4
CDR3 protein: CASSQRRDRIYSNQPQHF
CDR3 DNA: TGTGCCAGCAGTCAACGTCGGGACAGGATTTATAGCAATCAGCCCCAGCATTTT

D gene: NA
J gene: TRBJ2-4
clone size: many
V gene: TRBV7-8
CDR3 protein: CASSLGRTSNIQYF
CDR3 DNA: TGTGCCAGCAGCTTAGGTCGGACTTCTAACATTCAGTACTTC

D gene: NA
J gene: TRBJ2-2
clone size: many
V gene: TRBV12-3/TRBV12-4
CDR3 protein: CASSFRLSGTGELFF
CDR3 DNA: TGTGCCAGCAGTTTCAGACTATCGGGCACCGGGGAGCTGTTTTTT

D gene: TRBD1
J gene: TRBJ2-2
clone size: NA
V gene: TRBV5-1
CDR3 protein: CASRGQGVSGELFF
CDR3 DNA: TGCGCCAGCCGCGGACAGGGTGTCTCCGGGGAGCTGTTTTTT

D gene: TRBD1
J gene: TRBJ2-7
clone size: many
V gene: TRBV6-5
CDR3 protein: CASSPRTGGYEQYF
CDR3 DNA: TGTGCCAGCAGTCCAAGGACAGGGGGCTACGAGCAGTACTTC

D gene: TRBD1
J gene: TRBJ1-6
clone size: few
V gene: TRBV6-6
CDR3 protein: CASSSQGHNSPLHF
CDR3 DNA: TGTGCCAGCAGTTCACAGGGGCATAATTCACCCCTCCACTTT

D gene: NA
J gene: TRBJ2-5
clone size: few
V gene: TRBV6-1
CDR3 protein: CASSARRETQYF
CDR3 DNA: TGTGCCAGCAGTGCCAGACGAGAGACCCAGTACTTC

D gene: TRBD1
J gene: TRBJ2-1
clone size: few
V gene: TRBV4-1
CDR3 protein: CASSPRQGASYNEQFF
CDR3 DNA: TGCGCCAGCAGCCCGCGACAGGGGGCTAGCTACAATGAGCAGTTCTTC

D gene: TRBD2
J gene: TRBJ2-1
clone size: few
V gene: TRBV11-2
CDR3 protein: CASSPPQAGANNEQFF
CDR3 DNA: TGTGCCAGCAGCCCTCCTCAAGCGGGGGCCAATAATGAGCAGTTCTTC

D gene: TRBD1
J gene: TRBJ2-7
clone size: few
V gene: TRBV4-3
CDR3 protein: CASSQDRDLLQYF
CDR3 DNA: TGCGCCAGCAGCCAGGACAGGGACCTTCTTCAGTACTTC

D gene: NA
J gene: TRBJ2-5
clone size: many
V gene: TRBV7-2
CDR3 protein: CASSRQGRETQYF
CDR3 DNA: TGTGCCAGCAGCCGGCAGGGGCGAGAGACCCAGTACTTC

D gene: TRBD2
J gene: TRBJ2-3
clone size: NA
V gene: TRBV20-1
CDR3 protein: CSAPIAGGGTDTQYF
CDR3 DNA: TGCAGTGCCCCAATAGCGGGGGGCGGGACAGATACGCAGTATTTT

D gene: NA
J gene: TRBJ2-5
clone size: many
V gene: TRBV5-1
CDR3 protein: CASSLDGQETQYF
CDR3 DNA: TGCGCCAGCAGCTTGGATGGGCAGGAGACCCAGTACTTC

D gene: TRBD1
J gene: TRBJ2-2
clone size: many
V gene: TRBV7-6
CDR3 protein: CASSVGQGGTGELFF
CDR3 DNA: TGTGCCAGCAGCGTTGGACAGGGTGGCACCGGGGAGCTGTTTTTT

D gene: TRBD1
J gene: TRBJ2-5
clone size: NA
V gene: TRBV5-1
CDR3 protein: CASFEGAETQYF
CDR3 DNA: TGCGCCAGCTTCGAGGGGGCTGAGACCCAGTACTTC

D gene: TRBD2
J gene: TRBJ2-7
clone size: many
V gene: TRBV5-1
CDR3 protein: CASSSTSGGANYEQYF
CDR3 DNA: TGCGCCAGCAGCTCGACTAGCGGGGGGGCAAACTACGAGCAGTACTTC

D gene: NA
J gene: TRBJ1-1
clone size: NA
V gene: TRBV6-2/TRBV6-3
CDR3 protein: CASSYGGFKAFF
CDR3 DNA: TGTGCCAGCAGTTACGGGGGTTTTAAAGCTTTCTTT

D gene: NA
J gene: TRBJ2-5
clone size: NA
V gene: TRBV9
CDR3 protein: CASSVGIRAQETQYF
CDR3 DNA: TGTGCCAGCAGCGTAGGAATTAGAGCGCAAGAGACCCAGTACTTC

D gene: NA
J gene: TRBJ1-2
clone size: NA
V gene: TRBV7-9
CDR3 protein: CASSPRTDGYTF
CDR3 DNA: TGTGCCAGCAGCCCCCGGACAGACGGCTACACCTTC

D gene: NA
J gene: TRBJ2-5
clone size: few
V gene: TRBV7-9
CDR3 protein: CASSLVTGRETQYF
CDR3 DNA: TGTGCCAGCAGCTTAGTAACCGGGCGGGAGACCCAGTACTTC

D gene: NA
J gene: TRBJ2-7
clone size: many
V gene: TRBV3-1
CDR3 protein: CASGGQPSYEQYF
CDR3 DNA: TGTGCCAGCGGGGGCCAACCCTCCTACGAGCAGTACTTC

D gene: TRBD2
J gene: TRBJ2-3
clone size: few
V gene: TRBV4-1
CDR3 protein: CASSTPSGVTDTQYF
CDR3 DNA: TGCGCCAGCAGCACACCTAGCGGAGTAACAGATACGCAGTATTTT

D gene: NA
J gene: TRBJ2-1
clone size: many
V gene: TRBV4-1
CDR3 protein: CASSQGRLRGGSSYNEQFF
CDR3 DNA: TGCGCCAGCAGTCAGGGAAGGTTGAGGGGGGGCAGCTCCTACAATGAGCAGTTCTTC

D gene: NA
J gene: TRBJ1-2
clone size: NA
V gene: TRBV18
CDR3 protein: CASSPFGGERGGYTF
CDR3 DNA: TGTGCCAGCTCACCATTTGGAGGGGAGCGCGGGGGCTACACCTTC

D gene: TRBD1
J gene: TRBJ1-4
clone size: NA
V gene: TRBV29-1
CDR3 protein: CSVERQGREKLFF
CDR3 DNA: TGCAGCGTTGAACGACAGGGCAGAGAAAAACTGTTTTTT

D gene: TRBD1
J gene: TRBJ1-1
clone size: NA
V gene: TRBV5-1
CDR3 protein: CASSLGGTGPEAFF
CDR3 DNA: TGCGCCAGCAGCTTGGGGGGGACAGGGCCTGAAGCTTTCTTT

D gene: TRBD1
J gene: TRBJ1-1
clone size: NA
V gene: TRBV7-9
CDR3 protein: CASSLARGQLKIMNTEAFF
CDR3 DNA: TGTGCCAGCAGCTTAGCGAGGGGGCAGCTGAAAATAATGAACACTGAAGCTTTCTTT

D gene: NA
J gene: TRBJ2-7
clone size: NA
V gene: TRBV24-1
CDR3 protein: CATSELTYEQYF
CDR3 DNA: TGTGCCACCAGTGAACTTACCTACGAGCAGTACTTC

D gene: NA
J gene: TRBJ1-2
clone size: few
V gene: TRBV20-1
CDR3 protein: CSARRSGVTNYGYTF
CDR3 DNA: TGCAGTGCTAGGAGGTCTGGCGTGACTAACTATGGCTACACCTTC

D gene: TRBD2
J gene: TRBJ2-4
clone size: NA
V gene: TRBV20-1
CDR3 protein: CSARLALAKNIQYF
CDR3 DNA: TGCAGTGCCCGACTAGCGCTAGCCAAAAACATTCAGTACTTC

D gene: NA
J gene: TRBJ1-1
clone size: few
V gene: TRBV12-3/TRBV12-4
CDR3 protein: CASGGQSNTEAFF
CDR3 DNA: TGTGCCAGCGGCGGGCAGAGCAACACTGAAGCTTTCTTT

D gene: TRBD1
J gene: TRBJ1-5
clone size: NA
V gene: TRBV6-5
CDR3 protein: CASSTSTGGGQPQHF
CDR3 DNA: TGTGCCAGCAGTACCTCGACAGGGGGTGGTCAGCCCCAGCATTTT

D gene: NA
J gene: TRBJ1-6
clone size: few
V gene: TRBV7-2
CDR3 protein: CASSFLDSLAPLHF
CDR3 DNA: TGTGCCAGCAGCTTCCTGGACAGTTTGGCACCCCTCCACTTT

D gene: TRBD2
J gene: TRBJ2-2
clone size: many
V gene: TRBV4-1
CDR3 protein: CASSPQGTSGTPSGELFF
CDR3 DNA: TGCGCCAGCAGCCCCCAGGGAACTAGCGGGACACCTTCCGGGGAGCTGTTTTTT

D gene: TRBD1
J gene: TRBJ1-1
clone size: few
V gene: TRBV4-3
CDR3 protein: CASSQEPGQGARAFF
CDR3 DNA: TGCGCCAGCAGCCAAGAACCGGGACAGGGGGCACGAGCTTTCTTT

D gene: TRBD2
J gene: TRBJ2-3
clone size: many
V gene: TRBV7-2
CDR3 protein: CASKSGTTVWQYF
CDR3 DNA: TGTGCCAGCAAGTCCGGGACTACCGTATGGCAGTATTTT

D gene: NA
J gene: TRBJ1-6
clone size: few
V gene: TRBV20-1
CDR3 protein: CSAWGLRDSPLHF
CDR3 DNA: TGCAGTGCTTGGGGATTAAGGGATTCACCCCTCCACTTT

D gene: TRBD1
J gene: TRBJ2-7
clone size: few
V gene: TRBV6-5
CDR3 protein: CASSYHDRVNEQYF
CDR3 DNA: TGTGCCAGCAGTTACCACGACAGGGTTAACGAGCAGTACTTC

D gene: TRBD1
J gene: TRBJ1-1
clone size: few
V gene: TRBV5-1
CDR3 protein: CASSSQGAGTEAFF
CDR3 DNA: TGCGCCAGCAGCTCCCAGGGGGCTGGGACTGAAGCTTTCTTT

D gene: NA
J gene: TRBJ1-1
clone size: few
V gene: TRBV9
CDR3 protein: CASNPRGNTEAFF
CDR3 DNA: TGTGCCAGCAACCCAAGGGGGAACACTGAAGCTTTCTTT